The 14 T cell receptor beta chains below all came from one sample that was sequenced in a study of cytomegalovirus exposure and HLA in healthy donors. With 60 Vbeta and 13 Jbeta primers, the PCR was carried out. Data came from immunoSEQ multiplex PCR; TCRdb stores just in-frame clones and leaves some out. The sample has 150,000 to 200,000 clones; more than 65% are singletons. The sequencing sample was made of PBMCs. The receptor source for this set is a young woman in good health and CMV-seropositive.

This rearrangement joins TRBV28 to TRBJ1-2; the D gene is possibly TRBD1 (5 bases). The germline V and J ends were trimmed by 8 bases and 2 bases, with 24 bases remaining between them. Germline values: CDR1 MDHEN, CDR2 SYDVKM. The CDR3 loop spans 17 amino acids. The CDR3: CASSVWGRADQNYGYTF. The CDR3 DNA follows: TGTGCCAGCTCCGTCTGGGGCCGAGCTGATCAGAACTATGGCTACACCTTC.

The chain has TRBV7-9 and TRBJ2-2, with a weak D call TRBD1 (6 bases). Germline loops: CDR1 SEHNR, CDR2 FQNEAQ (reference sequence). The CDR3 extends over 13 amino acids. Trimming stripped 4 bases from V and 5 bases from J, with 8 bases between. CDR3 bases: TGTGCCAGCAGCTCAGGGGAAACCGGGGAGCTGTTTTTT. Its protein is CASSSGETGELFF.

The chain is built from TRBV5-4 and TRBJ2-5, with TRBD2 matching over 11 bases. The CDR3 has 15 amino acids. V gave up 0 bases and J gave up 2 bases; unmatched junction bases: 0. In germline, CDR1 is SGHNT, CDR2 YYREEE (reference sequence). CDR3: CASSLGLAGQETQYF. The CDR3, as DNA: TGTGCCAGCAGCTTGGGACTAGCGGGACAAGAGACCCAGTACTTC.

A remark on this clone: One end of the junction does not line up with germline, which may come from a read error. The chain joins TRBV7-9 to TRBJ2-3, with TRBD1 identical over 11 bases. The germline gives CDR1 SEHNR, CDR2 FQNEAQ (reference sequence). CDR3 length equals 16 residues. The CDR3 coding sequence is TGTTCCAGCAGCCCCCTTGGACAGGGGGCGAAAGATACGCAGTATTTT. Amino acid sequence: CSSSPLGQGAKDTQYF.

The rearrangement links TRBV29-1 to TRBJ2-5; 7 bases align to TRBD2. V dropped 7 bases and J dropped 2; count of bases not matched to a gene: 1. From germline, CDR1 is SQVTM and CDR2 ANQGSEA. This CDR3 has 11 amino acids. CDR3 region: CSGGLQETQYF. The CDR3, as DNA: TGCAGCGGGGGACTACAAGAGACCCAGTACTTC.

V is TRBV28 and J is TRBJ2-7; TRBD1 matches 8 bases. This CDR3 is 14 amino acids long. Germline trimming cut 10 bases from V and 6 bases from J; bases unmatched to any gene: 14. The germline gives CDR1 MDHEN, CDR2 SYDVKM. In DNA, the CDR3 is TGTGCCACCTGGGGTCGGGACAGGTCGGGCGAGCAGTACTTC. This translates into CATWGRDRSGEQYF.

The genes are TRBV9 and TRBJ2-7; tentative D call: TRBD1 (5 bases). Trimming left V 0 bases short and J 4 bases short, with 14 bases between. The CDR3 extends over 15 amino acids. CDR1 is SGDLS and CDR2 is YYNGEE in the germline V gene. The CDR3 sequence is CASSVEPSRAYEQYF. CDR3 nucleotides: TGTGCCAGCAGCGTAGAGCCATCCAGGGCGTACGAGCAGTACTTC.

The chain carries TRBV6-1 and TRBJ2-7, with D possibly TRBD1 on 7 matching bases. This CDR3 has 17 amino acids. The V gene's germline CDR1 is MNHNS and CDR2 SASEGT. V was shortened by 0 bases and J by 3 bases, with 18 bases between the two germline ends. CDR3 residues: CASSEANGPGGSYEQYF. For the CDR3, the DNA is TGTGCCAGCAGTGAAGCGAATGGGCCAGGGGGGAGCTACGAGCAGTACTTC.

The sample holds a few counts of this clone. V is TRBV4-1 and J is TRBJ1-1, with 8 bases lining up with TRBD1. This CDR3 is built from 15 residues. The germline V gene encodes CDR1 MGHRA and CDR2 YSYEKL. Trimming at V came to 3 bases and at J to 1 base, leaving 4 bases not matched to a gene. In nucleotides, the CDR3 is TGCGCCAGCAGCCATGCGGGACAGGAGAACACTGAAGCTTTCTTT. It codes for CASSHAGQENTEAFF.

The chain recombines TRBV15 with TRBJ2-5; TRBD2 might be the D (5 bases). Germline CDR1 is LNHNV and CDR2 is YYDKDF (reference sequence). Trimming shortened V by 3 bases and J by 5 bases, and 19 bases separated the two germline ends. The CDR3 runs 16 residues. CDR3 sequence: CATSRFSGAGRETQYF. The CDR3 DNA sequence: TGTGCCACCAGCAGGTTTTCAGGTGCGGGTCGGGAGACCCAGTACTTC.

J is TRBJ1-1 and V is TRBV4-3; D is unclear. This CDR3 region has 13 residues. The V and J ends lost 0 bases and 7 bases respectively, with 9 bases between them. From germline, CDR1 is LGHNA and CDR2 YSLEER. In DNA, the CDR3 is TGCGCCAGCAGCCAAGAGGTAGGGAGTGAAGCTTTCTTT. This encodes CASSQEVGSEAFF.

CDR3 DNA: TGTGCCAGCAGTTTATTGGGGGGCCAAGAGACCCAGTACTTC. Its protein is CASSLLGGQETQYF. This chain uses TRBV27 with TRBJ2-5, with D possibly TRBD2 on 6 matching bases. The V gene lost 1 base and the J gene lost 1 base, with 7 bases spanning the gap. The CDR3 consists of 14 residues. Germline CDR1 reads MNHEY; CDR2 reads SMNVEV (reference sequence).

CDR3 sequence: CASSFTGHQNTEAFF. DNA of the CDR3: TGTGCCAGCAGTTTTACGGGACACCAGAACACTGAAGCTTTCTTT. This chain links TRBV27 with TRBJ1-1, with D possibly matching TRBD1 (6 bases). Germline values: CDR1 MNHEY, CDR2 SMNVEV (reference sequence). V lost 3 bases to trimming and J lost 1 base, with 12 bases between them. The CDR3 has 15 residues.

In DNA, the CDR3 is TGTGCCAGCAGCTTATCAGCGGGTCAAGAGACCCAGTACTTC. Translation: CASSLSAGQETQYF. The chain has TRBV7-2 and TRBJ2-5; maybe TRBD2 (6 bases). Germline-derived CDR1 and CDR2 are SGHTA and FQGNSA. V was clipped by 2 bases and J by 2 bases, with 9 bases between them. This CDR3 has 14 residues.